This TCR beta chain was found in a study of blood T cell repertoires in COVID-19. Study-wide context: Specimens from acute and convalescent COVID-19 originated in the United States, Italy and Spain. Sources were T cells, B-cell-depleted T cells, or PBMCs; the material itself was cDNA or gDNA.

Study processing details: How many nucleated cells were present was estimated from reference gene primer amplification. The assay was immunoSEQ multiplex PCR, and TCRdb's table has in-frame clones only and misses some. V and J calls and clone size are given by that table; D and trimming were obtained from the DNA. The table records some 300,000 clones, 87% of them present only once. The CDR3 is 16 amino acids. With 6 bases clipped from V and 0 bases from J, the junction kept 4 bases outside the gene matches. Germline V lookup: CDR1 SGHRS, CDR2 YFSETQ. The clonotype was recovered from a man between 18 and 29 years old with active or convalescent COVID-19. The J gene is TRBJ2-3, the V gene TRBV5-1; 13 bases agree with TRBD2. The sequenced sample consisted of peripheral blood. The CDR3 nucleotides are TGCGCCAGCAACGGACTAGCGGGGGCTAGCACAGATACGCAGTATTTT. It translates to CASNGLAGASTDTQYF.